A single T cell receptor (beta chain) is shown here with its context. This receptor's antigen is unknown. The record has no base qualities; no much larger clone is one base away. This record belongs to a study of lymphopenia after photon versus proton radiotherapy (dated by TCRdb to 2018 to 2020). Notes on the research overall: Photon and proton radiation therapy were compared by the study for their immunological effects in patients with gastrointestinal tumors who developed high-grade lymphopenia. The study was designed to characterize how the impact on the immune system differs between the two radiation modalities. The cohort included some 20 patients with gastrointestinal tumors who developed lymphopenia after receiving either photon or proton therapy. Study-level results and caveats: Proton-treated patients stayed relatively stable during treatment, while photon-treated patients lost naive T cells and TCR diversity and gained effector/memory populations. The authors looked at the survival association only in patients who died, and they framed better survival with proton therapy as a possibility rather than a demonstrated result. After the lymphocyte count nadir, repertoires from photon-treated patients showed oligoclonal expansion, particularly of CD8+ Temra cells, and this expansion drove the decline in diversity. Across the cohort, a larger post-nadir drop in TCR diversity was inversely correlated with overall survival time among patients who died.

Libraries were built with the immunoSEQ multiplex PCR assay. Deep sequencing of rearranged TCR beta loci, alongside multiparametric flow cytometry, was used to profile T cell repertoires. Imported from immuneACCESS, the table was reduced by TCRdb to in-frame sequences with V and J called. These copies leave out some clones; in studies compared against another copy, an unresolved V gene accounts for under half, and the cause of the remainder is not known. The sample data list 42,000 or so clones, and about four fifths of these were observed just once. The ten largest make up around 25% of the sample. The germline V gene sets CDR1 to SGHTA and CDR2 to FQGNSA. Trimming at the junction amounts to 5 bases on V and 2 bases on J, and the germline ends lie 13 bases apart. Measured from the cysteine to the phenylalanine, the CDR3 is 15 residues long. Of all the DNA, just the CDR3 is kept, 45 bases in frame from base 1.

This TCR was sampled from a woman in her 70s with pancreatic cancer. This receptor chain uses TRBV7-2 and TRBJ1-5; the D gene identity is not certain. Sequenced material: peripheral blood, taken from a patient treated with proton-based radiotherapy. Here is the DNA: TGTGCCAGCAGCCTGGGTAGGGCTGGCAATCAGCCCCAGCATTTT. This is translated as CASSLGRAGNQPQHF.